What follows are 20 T cell receptor beta chains derived from one specimen sequenced in a study of T cells in Graves' hyperthyroidism and ophthalmopathy. RNA transcripts gave rise to amplified TCR beta CDR3 regions. The study used the HTBI primer set for a first-round RT-PCR of the TCR CDR3. TCRdb recomputed calls from the multiplex PCR reads with MiXCR, one row per CDR3 protein. The sample holds approximately 400,000 distinct CDR3 sequences, 15% to 20% seen once. Sequenced input: blood. These receptors came from a woman aged 18-29 years with Graves' hyperthyroidism.

This clonotype has at least ten counts. The chain employs TRBV10-3 and TRBJ2-4; 7 nucleotides match TRBD1. The germline gives CDR1 ENHRY, CDR2 SYGVKD. This CDR3 comprises 15 residues. Trimming removed 6 bases from V and 8 bases from J; junction bases left unmatched: 13. The CDR3: CAISQGQPVGDIQYF. The CDR3 DNA follows: TGTGCCATCAGCCAGGGACAGCCCGTCGGGGACATTCAGTACTTC.

This rearrangement joins TRBV29-1 to TRBJ1-1; maybe TRBD1 (6 bases). The germline V and J ends were trimmed by 7 bases and 4 bases, with 13 bases remaining between them. Germline V CDR1 and CDR2: SQVTM, ANQGSEA. The CDR3 runs 12 residues. The CDR3 loop reads CSDITGSTEAFF. As DNA, the CDR3 is TGCAGCGACATCACAGGGTCCACTGAAGCTTTCTTT.

There are many counts of this clonotype. This chain uses TRBV2 with TRBJ1-1; D unclear. The CDR3 loop spans 13 amino acids. CDR1 is SNHLY and CDR2 is FYNNEI in the germline V gene. Trimming cost V 6 bases and J 6 bases, with 14 bases left between them. The CDR3 bases are TGTGCCAGCAGCTGGACCTGGCGGGCTGAAGCTTTCTTT. It specifies CASSWTWRAEAFF.

This clonotype was seen many times. V is TRBV30 and J is TRBJ1-1; D gene uncertain. This CDR3 spans 15 amino acids. The germline gives CDR1 GTSNPN, CDR2 SVGIG (reference sequence). V dropped 0 bases and J dropped 1 base, with 12 bases sitting between them. The CDR3 DNA is TGTGCCTGGAGTGTGCGAGGATGGGGGAACACTGAAGCTTTCTTT. The encoded protein is CAWSVRGWGNTEAFF. The full variable domain, with the rest looked up from reference TRBV30 and TRBJ1-1, is SQTIHQWPATLVQPVGSPLSLECTVEGTSNPNLYWYRQAAGRGLQLLFYSVGIGQISSEVPQNLSASRPQDRQFILSSKKLLLSDSGFYLCAWSVRGWGNTEAFFGQGTRLTVV.

There are a few counts of this clonotype. This chain uses TRBV20-1 with TRBJ2-3, with D perhaps TRBD2 (5 bases). The CDR3 runs 13 residues. Germline V gene data show CDR1 as DFQATT and CDR2 as SNEGSKA (reference sequence). The V end was cut by 4 bases, the J end by 4 bases, with 12 bases between. The CDR3 is CSAKRQRADTQYF. As DNA, the CDR3 is TGCAGTGCTAAACGCCAGAGGGCAGATACGCAGTATTTT.

This clonotype was counted between two and nine times. This chain connects TRBV3-1 to TRBJ1-5; tentative D call: TRBD1 (5 bases). Trimming removed 4 bases at V and 1 base at J, with 17 bases between. The germline CDR1 and CDR2 sequences are LGHDT and YNNKEL (reference sequence). The CDR3 extends over 17 amino acids. CDR3 nucleotides: TGTGCCAGCAGCCTAAGCCGGGGGGAGCTGAGCAATCAGCCCCAGCATTTT. Its translation is CASSLSRGELSNQPQHF.

The J gene is TRBJ2-5, the V gene TRBV5-1; 9 bases map to TRBD1. Germline trimming cut 0 bases from V and 4 bases from J; bases unmatched to any gene: 4. Germline V gene data show CDR1 as SGHRS and CDR2 as YFSETQ. This CDR3 contains 15 residues. CDR3 bases: TGCGCCAGCAGCTTGGATGGGACAGGGTTAGAGACCCAGTACTTC. Translation: CASSLDGTGLETQYF.

The table lists this clonotype with many counts. The chain recombines TRBV12-3 or TRBV12-4 with TRBJ2-7; TRBD1 matches at 9 bases. The J segment lost 1 base and the V segment lost 6 bases, leaving 4 bases of the junction unmatched. The CDR3 totals 14 residues. The CDR3: CASRTGGTSYEQYF. CDR3 coding DNA: TGTGCCAGCAGGACAGGGGGTACTTCCTACGAGCAGTACTTC.

The V call is TRBV20-1, the J call TRBJ1-1; D is perhaps TRBD1 (5 bases). CDR1 and CDR2 (germline): DFQATT, SNEGSKA (reference sequence). The CDR3 runs to 12 residues. V lost 2 bases to trimming and J lost 11 bases, with 15 bases between them. The CDR3 protein is CSARSGRECAFF. The DNA for the CDR3 is TGCAGTGCTAGATCGGGCAGGGAGTGTGCTTTCTTT.

This clonotype was detected ten times or more. This chain connects TRBV4-2 to TRBJ1-2, with 7 bases lining up with TRBD1. The junction had 8 bases not matched to a gene; V was cut back by 3 bases and J by 4 bases. This CDR3 region has 15 residues. The V gene's germline CDR1 is LGHNA and CDR2 YNFKEQ. CDR3 in DNA: TGTGCCAGCAGCCATATACAGGGGATTGTCTATGGCTACACCTTC. Amino acids: CASSHIQGIVYGYTF.

The gene calls are TRBV6-5 and TRBJ1-2; D is perhaps TRBD1 (5 bases). This CDR3 region has 13 residues. From germline, CDR1 is MNHEY and CDR2 SVGAGI. Trimming cost V 2 bases and J 7 bases, with 11 bases left between them. This CDR3 is CASSYREGTGYTF. DNA of the CDR3: TGTGCCAGCAGTTACCGGGAAGGGACTGGCTACACCTTC.

At least ten counts were recorded for this clonotype. This chain joins TRBV14 and TRBJ2-5; D is unresolved. V was shortened by 0 bases and J by 0 bases, with 5 bases between the two germline ends. This CDR3 comprises 14 residues. Germline-derived CDR1 and CDR2 are SGHDN and FVKESK. The CDR3 nucleotides are TGTGCCAGCAGCCAAGATAGGTACCAAGAGACCCAGTACTTC. It yields the protein CASSQDRYQETQYF.

This clonotype was detected many times. The chain has TRBV20-1 and TRBJ2-7; D uncertain. CDR3 length: 11 amino acids. The germline CDR1 and CDR2 sequences are DFQATT and SNEGSKA (reference sequence). The ends were cut back, 3 bases at V and 3 bases at J, with 6 bases in the middle. As DNA, the CDR3 is TGCAGTGCTAGTAAGGGCTACGAGCAGTACTTC. It codes for CSASKGYEQYF.

The chain links TRBV11-1 to TRBJ2-5; 14 bases map to TRBD2. CDR3 length: 19 residues. The V segment lost 5 bases and the J segment 1 base; nucleotides outside the gene matches: 12. From germline, CDR1 is SGHAT and CDR2 FQDESV (reference sequence). The CDR3 bases are TGTGCCAGCAGCCCCGGACACGGACTAGCGGGGGGTATCCAAGAGACCCAGTACTTC. Protein: CASSPGHGLAGGIQETQYF.

The chain couples TRBV12-5 to TRBJ1-2; possible D gene TRBD1, 5 bases. This CDR3 contains 13 residues. Germline lookup yields CDR1 LGHNT and CDR2 FRNRAP. V was cut by 4 bases and J by 6 bases, with 12 bases left in between. The CDR3 protein is CASGWGVRDGYTF. DNA of the CDR3: TGTGCTAGTGGTTGGGGGGTGAGGGATGGCTACACCTTC.

This clonotype came up many times. The chain carries TRBV12-3 or TRBV12-4 and TRBJ1-1; D gene ambiguous. Trimming removed 2 bases from V and 4 bases from J, with 8 bases in between. The CDR3 is 13 residues long. The DNA for the CDR3 is TGTGCCAGCAGTTTATGGGTAGGCACTGAAGCTTTCTTT. This translates into CASSLWVGTEAFF.

The chain has TRBV5-1 and TRBJ1-6, with D perhaps matching TRBD1 (5 bases). Trimming left V 3 bases short and J 9 bases short, with 13 bases between. This CDR3 spans 14 amino acids. Per germline, CDR1 SGHRS and CDR2 YFSETQ. The CDR3 sequence: CASSSWGGVSPLHF. CDR3 DNA: TGCGCCAGCAGCTCATGGGGGGGTGTTTCACCCCTCCACTTT.

This chain joins TRBV6-1 and TRBJ1-2; D gene ambiguous. The CDR3 spans 12 residues. The germline CDR1 and CDR2 sequences are MNHNS and SASEGT. Trimming stripped 11 bases from V and 4 bases from J, with 14 bases between. In DNA, the CDR3 is TGTGCCTGTTACGGGGTGGTCTATGGCTACACCTTC. Protein sequence: CACYGVVYGYTF.

This clonotype is a singleton in its sample. This may stem from a read error, because a much larger clone lies one nucleotide away. The rearrangement uses TRBV29-1 and TRBJ2-7; D remains ambiguous. The germline V gene has CDR1 SQVTM and CDR2 ANQGSEA. The CDR3 is made up of 13 amino acids. V lost 5 bases and J 1 base, leaving 12 bases between the germline ends. CDR3 amino acids: CSVWSPRSYEQYF. In DNA form, the CDR3 reads TGCAGCGTTTGGTCCCCCCGGTCCTACGAGCAGTACTTC.

This clonotype was recorded at least ten times. V is TRBV6-5 and J is TRBJ2-5; 8 bases line up with TRBD2. Germline CDR1 MNHEY, CDR2 SVGAGI. Trimming took 4 bases from V and 6 from J; bases not matched to a gene: 13. The length of the CDR3 is 16 residues. CDR3 nucleotides: TGTGCCAGCAGTTCCGGGGAGCGGGGGCCGGGGAAGACCCAGTACTTC. Encoded protein: CASSSGERGPGKTQYF.